This TCR beta chain originates from a study of T cells after yellow fever vaccination. In TCRdb, the 5' RACE reads were re-called with MiXCR into one record per CDR3 protein. This table has some 340,000 distinct CDR3 sequences, about 10% appearing once. This clonotype occurred a few times. The sequences come from CD4+ T cells sorted from PBMCs, collected 45 days after the yellow fever booster vaccination. The sequence came from a man between 18 and 35 years old who received the YFV17D yellow fever vaccine.

The CDR3 loop reads CASSFKGREGDNEQFF. The CDR3 DNA reads as TGTGCCAGCAGCTTCAAGGGGAGAGAAGGGGACAATGAGCAGTTCTTC. V usage is TRBV5-5 and J usage is TRBJ2-1; D may correspond to TRBD1 or TRBD2 (5 bases each). The CDR3 has 16 residues. Germline CDR1 SGHKS, CDR2 YYEKEE (reference sequence). V lost 2 bases, J lost 5 bases, and 17 bases lay in between.